This TCR beta chain was captured in a study of blood T cell repertoires in COVID-19 (dated by TCRdb to 2019 to 2021). About the study as a whole: The collaborator samples originated in the United States, Italy and Spain and spanned the acute and convalescent phases of COVID-19. The material from the prospective study consisted of cDNA or gDNA derived from T cells, B-cell-depleted T cells, or PBMCs. Deeply sampled blood TCRbeta repertoires from subjects exposed to, actively infected with, or recovered from COVID-19 were included in the dataset. The repertoires were made available in a free public database intended to serve as a resource for research on the immune response to SARS-CoV-2. Samples came from the ongoing ImmuneRACE study (first 160 participants) plus 1,254 subjects from 6 global collaborators. The sample metadata nearly always contained a de-identified subject ID, COVID-19 status, age in years and sex. Where HLA class I and class II types were available, the types were taken from metadata supplied by the sample provider, not from assay-based typing. The paper as a whole reports these results and caveats: The amount of clinical and demographic metadata varied by source and participant and was provided uncurated.

Samples from volunteer blood donors who had recovered from COVID-19 were contributed by a second Seattle source. The collaborating institutions used their own protocols to collect whole blood in K2EDTA tubes. For TCRbeta analysis, collaborators shipped samples as frozen whole blood, isolated PBMCs, or DNA extracted from either of those sample types. Notes on this clone: No antigen is known for it. No much larger clonotype is one base removed from it; base qualities were not supplied.

TCRbeta CDR3 regions were amplified from genomic DNA using the immunoSEQ Assay, a bias-controlled multiplex PCR. The source study handled its data this way. Nucleated cell counts per sample were estimated from amplification of reference gene primers within the assay. To quantify the absolute abundance of each unique TCRbeta CDR3 rearrangement, sequence reads were collapsed and filtered. For each sample, productive Simpson clonality was calculated as the square root of Simpson's diversity index across productive rearrangements. As stored in TCRdb, this immuneACCESS dataset retains in-frame rearrangements with V and J assigned. A fraction of the clones does not appear; measured against another copy, unresolved V genes explain less than half of the discrepancy, and the remainder lacks a known reason. V and J calls and clone size are given by that table; D and trimming were obtained from the DNA. In all, the sample holds approximately 200,000 clones, and 80% to 85% of those were seen once. Roughly 5.3% of the sample rests with the top ten.

The trim is 0 bases for V and 4 bases for J, with a gap of 7 bases between the germline ends. Per the germline V gene (reference sequence), LGHDT is the CDR1 and YNNKEL is the CDR2. The CDR3 contains 14 residues, cysteine and phenylalanine counted. The retained sequence is limited to the CDR3, 42 bases, with the frame set at the first base. Recombination connected TRBV3-1 (or the pseudogene TRBV3-2) to TRBJ2-1, with no confidently assigned D gene. Specimen: peripheral blood. The TCR sequence derives from a woman in her sixties or seventies who had recovered from COVID-19. The DNA sequence is as follows: TGTGCCAGCAGCCAAGATCACTTTTACAATGAGCAGTTCTTC. It is translated as CASSQDHFYNEQFF.